The clone carrying this T cell receptor beta chain was detected only a few times. The antigen is undetermined. Thyroid surgery was preceded by no treatment in any patient. This specimen belongs to a study of metastatic and nonmetastatic thyroid tumors. At the level of the study: Patients with malignant and benign thyroid disease provided blood and tumor or nodule tissue, whose repertoires were compared. Study-wide results and limits: In both blood and tumor samples, TCR beta diversity was reported significantly higher for malignant than benign nodules.

Authors' analysis steps: A classifier of distant metastasis in papillary thyroid cancer was built from CDR3 differences (across clinicopathological groups). TCRdb redid the clone calls on the PCR reads using MiXCR. The V and J calls shown here were made by TCRdb, not taken from the authors' results. The data show about 43,000 clones, more than 9.5% seen once. Germline-derived CDR1 and CDR2 are MNHEY and SMNVEV (reference sequence). With 5 bases clipped from V and 10 bases from J, the junction kept 10 bases outside the gene matches. The CDR3 totals 15 residues. The chain uses TRBV27 and TRBJ1-4, with TRBD1 identical over 10 bases. The TCR originated in a female donor with papillary thyroid cancer or a benign thyroid nodule (not recorded which). Some clones in this sample may be carry-over from other donors' samples. Specimen: blood. The CDR3 region has the DNA TGTGCCAGCAGTCTCTGGGGGACAGGGGACATAAAACTGTTTTTT. This gives the protein CASSLWGTGDIKLFF.